These T cell receptor beta chains were read from a single sample in a study of T cell repertoires in aging, cancer and after chemotherapy. In TCRdb, the multiplex PCR reads were re-called with MiXCR into one record per CDR3 protein. The data show over a thousand distinct CDR3 sequences, with about 26% seen just once and about 92% held by the top ten. Sequencing was carried out using blood. The receptors shown here come from a human donor with a blood cancer. Each CDR3 is given with its conserved first and last residue. The order of the fields is J gene, V gene, CDR3 protein.

>TRBJ2-7|TRBV19
CASSTLGSYEQYF
>TRBJ1-1|TRBV7-9
CASSLASTEAFF
>TRBJ2-1|TRBV18
CASSPPNEQFF
>TRBJ2-7|TRBV11-2
CASSLVLRGDEQYF
>TRBJ2-2|TRBV23-1
CASSQSKRSSKGNTGELFF
>TRBJ2-2|TRBV11-2
CASSLAFGTGELFF
>TRBJ2-1|TRBV27
CASSLGWGTYNEQFF
>TRBJ1-2|TRBV19
CASSIDLGGYGYTF
>TRBJ2-7|TRBV28
CASSLNEQYF
>TRBJ2-3|TRBV21-1
CASSKERVAGDLNGDTDTQYF
>TRBJ2-7|TRBV18
CASSPPFYEQYF
>TRBJ2-6|TRBV5-6
CASSLAGNSGANVLTF
>TRBJ1-5|TRBV6-5
CASSYVPSGQGAQPQHF
>TRBJ2-5|TRBV27
CASSLAGGPEGVQETQYF
>TRBJ2-7|TRBV7-2
CASSLAASYEQYF
>TRBJ2-3|TRBV12-5
CASGSKGAGDLNGDTDTQYF
>TRBJ2-7|TRBV7-4
CASSLECNLFWGEGRYEQYF
>TRBJ2-1|TRBV23-1
CASSQSGNEQFF
>TRBJ2-4|TRBV28
CASSQEGGRAKNIQYF
>TRBJ2-1|TRBV27
CASSSPSGRNHNEQFF
>TRBJ2-5|TRBV18
CASSPKQGPAGGETQYF
>TRBJ2-3|TRBV6-4
CASSVTSGSTDTQYF
>TRBJ2-3|TRBV7-9
CASRWGRGSTDTQYF
>TRBJ1-1|TRBV7-9
CASSLVGYTEAFF
>TRBJ2-3|TRBV25-1
CASSGGLAGDLNGDTDTQYF
>TRBJ2-3|TRBV14
CASSQALGLATQYF